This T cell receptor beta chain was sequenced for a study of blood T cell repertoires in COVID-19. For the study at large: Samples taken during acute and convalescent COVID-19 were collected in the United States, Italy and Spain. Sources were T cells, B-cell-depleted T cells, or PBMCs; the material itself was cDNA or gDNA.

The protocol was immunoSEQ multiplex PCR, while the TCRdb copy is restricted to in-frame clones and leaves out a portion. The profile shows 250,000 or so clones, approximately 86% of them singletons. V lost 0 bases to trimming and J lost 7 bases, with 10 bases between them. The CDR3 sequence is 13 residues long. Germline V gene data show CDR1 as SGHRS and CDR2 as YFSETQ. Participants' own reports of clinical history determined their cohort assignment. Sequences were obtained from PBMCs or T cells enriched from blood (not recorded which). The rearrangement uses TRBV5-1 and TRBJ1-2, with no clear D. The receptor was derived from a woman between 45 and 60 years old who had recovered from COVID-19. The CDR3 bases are TGCGCCAGCAGCTTGGGCACTGCTCTTGGCTACACCTTC. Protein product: CASSLGTALGYTF. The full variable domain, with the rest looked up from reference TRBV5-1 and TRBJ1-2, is KAGVTQTPRYLIKTRGQQVTLSCSPISGHRSVSWYQQTPGQGLQFLFEYFSETQRNKGNFPGRFSGRQFSNSRSEMNVSTLELGDSALYLCASSLGTALGYTFGSGTRLTVV.